This paragraph covers one T cell receptor beta chain sequence. The junction departs from germline at one end; a sequencing error may be responsible. Germline CDR1 and CDR2: MNHEY and SVGEGT. The CDR3 runs 15 residues. For the second PCR, which ran for about 6 to 12 cycles, a sample-barcoded 5' primer and a J-beta primer mix were used. TCRdb recomputed calls from the 5' RACE reads with MiXCR, one row per CDR3 protein. The sample has over 1.5 million distinct CDR3 sequences; approximately 50% are singletons. This sample stems from a study of blood T cells in healthy people across ages. This TCR was sampled from a woman aged 35 to 49 in good health. The sample was blood. The J gene is TRBJ2-1, the V gene TRBV6-2 or TRBV6-3, with 14 bases lining up with TRBD2. CDR3 loop: CASSRLAGGSNGQFF. DNA for the CDR3: TGTGCCAGCAGCCGACTAGCGGGGGGGTCTAATGGGCAGTTCTTC.